This T cell receptor (beta chain) was recorded in a study of T cells in Graves' hyperthyroidism and ophthalmopathy. Findings and limits, study-wide: Researchers report that a 13 V-J model separated ophthalmopathy from stable hyperthyroidism. The blood repertoire included most of the expanded thyroid clonotypes above 0.001.

Patients with uncontrolled infections, other autoimmune diseases, pregnancy or lactation were excluded. Sample collection date corresponds to first hyperthyroidism diagnosis, prior to any ophthalmopathy symptoms. Amplified TCR beta CDR3 regions derived from RNA transcripts. The TCR CDR3 was amplified in a first-round RT-PCR using the HTBI primer set. TCRdb recomputed calls from the multiplex PCR reads with MiXCR, one row per CDR3 protein. The sample has 350,000 or so distinct CDR3 sequences; 17% are singletons. Between the trimmed V and J ends, which lost 1 base and 10 bases, there was a span of 17 bases. This CDR3 region has 14 residues. The germline V gene encodes CDR1 GTSNPN and CDR2 SVGIG (reference sequence). Comments on this clonotype: Antigen unknown.

Source material: blood. J is TRBJ2-1 and V is TRBV30; D may correspond to TRBD1 or TRBD2 (5 bases each). The receptor was derived from a woman under 40 with Graves' hyperthyroidism that later progressed to Graves' ophthalmopathy. The CDR3 region has the DNA TGTGCCTGGAGTGAAGGGGCAGGACTGGTGGAGCAGTTCTTC. This gives the protein CAWSEGAGLVEQFF.